These T cell receptor beta chains were read from a single sample in a study of OX40 agonist ivuxolimab in advanced cancers. Assay: immunoSEQ multiplex PCR; the TCRdb copy retains only in-frame clones and omits some. In the table there are some 82,000 clones, around 90% of which are singletons. Here the sequenced sample was CD4+ or CD8+ T cells sorted from blood, taken in a trial of the OX40 agonist ivuxolimab. These TCRs come from an adult with an advanced solid tumor such as melanoma, head and neck, liver or kidney cancer. The CDR3 runs from the conserved cysteine through the conserved F or W.

V	J	CDR3
TRBV7-2	TRBJ2-4	CASSSGLGRSKNIQYF
TRBV28	TRBJ1-3	CASSREQGWGNTIYF
TRBV4-3	TRBJ1-3	CASSLSQGGNTIYF
TRBV9	TRBJ2-7	CASSPSGSSYEQYF
TRBV21-1	TRBJ2-3	CASSKPLAGGTDTQYF
TRBV12-5	TRBJ2-1	CASGRDHASGEQFF
TRBV6-5	TRBJ1-2	CASTPTGNYGYTF
TRBV7-3	TRBJ1-5	CASSPQRYQPQHF
TRBV4-1	TRBJ2-3	CASSQVPAGGNTDTQYF
TRBV7-2	TRBJ2-7	CASSRTRDYEQYF
TRBV28	TRBJ2-1	CASSLSGTSGSYEQFF
TRBV18	TRBJ2-5	CASSPETGETQYF
TRBV18	TRBJ2-5	CASSRLGQLETQYF
TRBV2	TRBJ1-1	CASSQGGNTEAFF
TRBV19	TRBJ2-1	CASSIGLGAGEQFF
TRBV30	TRBJ2-3	CAWRIRGADTQYF
TRBV7-9	TRBJ2-7	CASSSPSGGSYEQYF
TRBV4-3	TRBJ2-6	CASSQGSRQGGANVLTF
TRBV5-5	TRBJ1-1	CASSNPRAGVFEAFF
TRBV19	TRBJ2-7	CASSITSSGRVYEQYF
TRBV14	TRBJ2-2	CASSRRTGYTGELFF
TRBV4-3	TRBJ1-2	CASSQGTAAGYTF
TRBV6-6	TRBJ2-3	CASSYSTRAGDTQYF
TRBV19	TRBJ2-3	CASRTFGTDTQYF
TRBV7-2	TRBJ1-6	CASSRQIGTGFSPLHF
TRBV7-9	TRBJ1-4	CASSLTGPGYEKLFF
TRBV5-1	TRBJ1-3	CASTPLGREDTIYF
TRBV30	TRBJ2-2	CAWSAGPNTGELFF
TRBV7-2	TRBJ2-2	CASSLATSGASTGELFF
TRBV10-3	TRBJ2-1	CAISELVDSYNEQFF
TRBV14	TRBJ2-7	CASSAQGGLRKYF
TRBV13	TRBJ2-7	CASSSSGAVYEQYF
TRBV6-6	TRBJ2-2	CASRQTQNTGELFF
TRBV29-1	TRBJ1-1	CSVLQGENTEAFF
TRBV27	TRBJ2-5	CASSSSPFRAQYF
TRBV19	TRBJ2-4	CASSSPTGGNIQYF
TRBV2	TRBJ1-1	CASRGQGESVAEAFF
TRBV11-3	TRBJ2-3	CASSLEAGGGTDTQYF
TRBV30	TRBJ2-1	CAWSLGDNEQFF
TRBV7-3	TRBJ2-3	CASSSNLAGSTDTQYF
TRBV27	TRBJ2-1	CASNLAGGPGSNEQFF